This TCR beta chain was identified in a study of early T cells in non-severe SARS-CoV-2 infection. TCRdb processed the 5' RACE reads anew with MiXCR; each CDR3 protein has one entry. The sample has about 64,000 distinct CDR3 sequences; about 11% are singletons. The source was whole blood, collected at baseline. This sequence originates from an adult who was a healthcare worker with PCR-confirmed SARS-CoV-2 infection or an uninfected control (not recorded which).

The CDR3 is CSVGSAGYGYTF. CDR3 in DNA: TGCAGCGTTGGGAGTGCCGGCTATGGCTACACCTTC. This rearrangement joins TRBV29-1 to TRBJ1-2; unclear D gene. With 4 bases removed from V and 4 bases from J, the gap between germline ends came to 10 bases. The CDR3 extends over 12 amino acids. The germline V gene has CDR1 SQVTM and CDR2 ANQGSEA.